This TCR beta chain was captured in a study of T cell changes during pregnancy in multiple sclerosis. Produced via immunoSEQ multiplex PCR; TCRdb's table is partial and in-frame only. The table records under 55,000 clones, 85% to 95% of them present only once. CDR1 SGHKS and CDR2 YYEKEE come from the germline V gene (reference sequence). This CDR3 contains 13 residues. The sequenced sample was CD4+ T cells from peripheral blood mononuclear cells, obtained in the third trimester of pregnancy. This sequence originates from a female donor with multiple sclerosis, enrolled in a pregnancy study. This chain connects TRBV5-5 to TRBJ1-1, with D possibly matching TRBD1 (6 bases). CDR3 sequence: CAGGQNEDTEAFF. CDR3 DNA sequence: TGTGCTGGGGGCCAGAATGAGGACACTGAAGCTTTCTTT.